These 31 T cell receptor beta chains originate from one sample sequenced in a study of radiation and T cells in renal cell carcinoma. Time point: baseline pretreatment blood. The sample's treatment: 15 Gy SBRT to primary tumor, nephrectomy 4 weeks later. The assay was immunoSEQ multiplex PCR, and TCRdb's table has in-frame clones only and misses some. The repertoire consists of approximately 150,000 clones, with 88% occurring once and the leading ten covering approximately 4%. The sequenced sample was blood, obtained from a patient whose treatment included radiotherapy and nephrectomy. Every receptor here comes from a woman between 65 and 79 years old with renal cell carcinoma.

This clone is a singleton in its sample. The CDR3 sequence is CASSQDLGQRYNEQFF. CDR3 coding DNA: TGCGCCAGCAGCCAAGATTTGGGACAGCGATACAATGAGCAGTTCTTC. The V call is TRBV4-3, the J call TRBJ2-1; 7 nucleotides agree with TRBD1. CDR3 length equals 16 residues. After removal of 0 bases from V and 4 bases from J, the junction contained 6 bases not matched to a gene. From germline, CDR1 is LGHNA and CDR2 YSLEER.

The genes are TRBV11-3 and TRBJ2-5, with a possible D match to TRBD2 (6 bases). Germline V gene data show CDR1 as SGHNT and CDR2 as YENEEA. V was trimmed by 5 bases and J by 2 bases, leaving 21 bases between them. This CDR3 spans 17 amino acids. This chain's CDR3 is CASSPGVGQPGQETQYF. The DNA for the CDR3 is TGTGCCAGCAGCCCGGGGGTGGGGCAGCCTGGACAAGAGACCCAGTACTTC.

This clone has more than one count but fewer than ten. V is TRBV25-1 and J is TRBJ1-6; 7 positions match TRBD1. J lost 2 bases, V lost 6 bases, and 7 bases had no gene match. CDR3 length equals 16 residues. Germline CDR1 reads MGHDK; CDR2 reads SYGVNS. This CDR3 reads CASSSGRGTYNSPLHF. CDR3 in DNA: TGTGCCAGCAGCTCCGGCAGGGGGACCTATAATTCACCCCTCCACTTT.

V and J are TRBV28 and TRBJ2-1; no reliable D call. This CDR3 region has 15 residues. Trimming took 2 bases from V and 1 from J, leaving 9 bases between them. CDR1 and CDR2 (germline): MDHEN, SYDVKM. Here the CDR3 DNA reads TGTGCCAGCAGTTTAGGTGGGCCTTCCTACAATGAGCAGTTCTTC. Protein sequence: CASSLGGPSYNEQFF. The whole variable domain, remainder taken from reference TRBV28 and TRBJ2-1, is DVKVTQSSRYLVKRTGEKVFLECVQDMDHENMFWYRQDPGLGLRLIYFSYDVKMKEKGDIPEGYSVSREKKERFSLILESASTNQTSMYLCASSLGGPSYNEQFFGPGTRLTVL.

The chain links TRBV30 to TRBJ1-5, with 8 bases matching TRBD1. The CDR3 covers 15 residues. V dropped 0 bases and J dropped 4; count of bases not matched to a gene: 5. Germline CDR1 GTSNPN, CDR2 SVGIG (reference sequence). The DNA of the CDR3 is TGTGCCTGGAGTGTAGGGCAGGGGGCAAATCAGCCCCAGCATTTT. The encoded protein is CAWSVGQGANQPQHF.

The chain uses TRBV23-1 and TRBJ1-5; no clear D. TRBV23-1 is placed among ORFs of uncertain function. The CDR3 extends over 13 amino acids. The ends were cut back, 2 bases at V and 7 bases at J, with 9 bases in the middle. CDR3 in amino acids: CASSQPNRQPQHF. CDR3 coding DNA: TGCGCCAGCAGTCAACCCAACCGGCAGCCCCAGCATTTT.

The rearrangement joins TRBV29-1 to TRBJ1-1; unclear D gene. With 3 bases removed from V and 5 bases from J, the gap between germline ends came to 4 bases. The CDR3 is 10 amino acids. Germline V gene sequence: CDR1 SQVTM, CDR2 ANQGSEA. Here the CDR3 DNA reads TGCAGCGTTGAGGGAACTGAAGCTTTCTTT. As protein: CSVEGTEAFF. Full variable domain (missing parts from reference TRBV29-1 and TRBJ1-1): SAVISQKPSRDICQRGTSLTIQCQVDSQVTMMFWYRQQPGQSLTLIATANQGSEATYESGFVIDKFPISRPNLTFSTLTVSNMSPEDSSIYLCSVEGTEAFFGQGTRLTVV.

V and J are TRBV7-2 and TRBJ1-2; 10 bases line up with TRBD1. CDR3 length: 15 amino acids. Germline lookup yields CDR1 SGHTA and CDR2 FQGNSA. V dropped 4 bases and J dropped 12; count of bases not matched to a gene: 14. CDR3 nucleotide sequence: TGTGCCAGCAGCTCACCCGGGACAGGGGCCATCCTGGACACCTTC. Translation gives CASSSPGTGAILDTF.

The chain links TRBV4-3 to TRBJ1-1; TRBD1 matches at 7 bases. Trimming removed 0 bases from V and 6 bases from J; junction bases left unmatched: 4. Germline CDR1 reads LGHNA; CDR2 reads YSLEER. The CDR3 has 14 amino acids. The CDR3 here is CASSQDPTGSEAFF. Written as DNA, the CDR3 is TGCGCCAGCAGCCAAGACCCGACAGGGTCTGAAGCTTTCTTT.

The CDR3 sequence is CAWSVGELRSSYNSPLHF. The CDR3 DNA reads TGTGCCTGGAGTGTCGGCGAACTTCGGAGCTCCTATAATTCACCCCTCCACTTT. The V and J genes are TRBV30 and TRBJ1-6; D gene uncertain. This CDR3 has 18 residues. V dropped 0 bases and J dropped 0 bases, with 15 bases sitting between them. Germline assignment: CDR1 GTSNPN and CDR2 SVGIG (reference sequence).

As DNA, the CDR3 is TGTGCCAGCAGCGAGTCGGGGGACACTGAAGCTTTCTTT. This gives the protein CASSESGDTEAFF. J is TRBJ1-1 and V is TRBV11-3, with D tentatively TRBD1 (5 bases). V was pared by 5 bases and J by 3 bases, with 10 bases between. The CDR3 has 13 amino acids. From germline, CDR1 is SGHNT and CDR2 YENEEA.

This clone was detected once. The J gene is TRBJ2-2, the V gene TRBV27, with TRBD2 matching over 9 bases. This CDR3 region has 18 residues. The germline gives CDR1 MNHEY, CDR2 SMNVEV (reference sequence). After removal of 5 bases from V and 1 base from J, the junction contained 11 bases not matched to a gene. The CDR3 sequence: CASSPGPSSGVNTGELFF. CDR3 nucleotide sequence: TGTGCCAGCAGTCCAGGTCCTTCTAGCGGGGTGAACACCGGGGAGCTGTTTTTT.

The chain is built from TRBV15 and TRBJ2-1, with D possibly TRBD1 on 5 matching bases. CDR3 length: 15 residues. Trimming removed 3 bases from V and 6 bases from J, with 15 bases in between. Per germline, CDR1 LNHNV and CDR2 YYDKDF (reference sequence). This CDR3 reads CATSRSLTDVNEQFF. In DNA, the CDR3 is TGTGCCACCAGCAGGTCCCTGACAGATGTCAATGAGCAGTTCTTC.

The V gene is TRBV7-2, the J gene TRBJ1-5; D is ambiguous. Germline V gene sequence: CDR1 SGHTA, CDR2 FQGNSA. Trimming cost V 3 bases and J 5 bases, with 14 bases left between them. This CDR3 is built from 15 residues. Here the CDR3 reads CASSLGRFLDQPQHF. Here the CDR3 DNA reads TGTGCCAGCAGCTTGGGCCGTTTCTTAGATCAGCCCCAGCATTTT.

The chain combines TRBV19 with TRBJ1-5; TRBD1 might be the D (5 bases). CDR1 and CDR2 from the germline V gene are LNHDA and SQIVND (reference sequence). Trimming took off 3 bases at V and 4 bases at J, with 13 bases between the two ends. This CDR3 has 15 residues. The CDR3 sequence is CASSIRQGRNQPQHF. The CDR3 region has the DNA TGTGCCAGTAGTATTAGGCAGGGACGAAATCAGCCCCAGCATTTT.

The table lists this clone with a count of one. The chain uses TRBV7-8 and TRBJ2-3, with 9 bases lining up with TRBD1. Germline V gives CDR1 SGHVS, CDR2 FQNEAQ. The junction had 3 bases not matched to a gene; V was cut back by 4 bases and J by 1 base. This CDR3 contains 15 residues. CDR3 region: CASSSRTGGTDTQYF. Written as DNA, the CDR3 is TGTGCCAGCAGCTCTCGGACAGGGGGCACAGATACGCAGTATTTT.

Turning to this clone: At the DNA level, this CDR3 is encoded by other sequences in the same sample as well. This chain uses TRBV5-1 with TRBJ2-3; D call uncertain. Germline V gives CDR1 SGHRS, CDR2 YFSETQ. CDR3 size: 15 residues. The germline V and J ends were trimmed by 0 bases and 0 bases, with 8 bases remaining between them. The CDR3 nucleotides read TGCGCCAGCAGCTTGGATGGATCTAGCACAGATACGCAGTATTTT. It is translated as CASSLDGSSTDTQYF.

J is TRBJ1-1 and V is TRBV14; D gene unclear. The CDR3 contains 15 residues. Germline-derived CDR1 and CDR2 are SGHDN and FVKESK. Trimming stripped 0 bases from V and 4 bases from J, with 12 bases between. As DNA, the CDR3 is TGTGCCAGCAGCCAAGACCTAGGGTTCGGCACTGAAGCTTTCTTT. Residues: CASSQDLGFGTEAFF.

This clone was counted at least ten times. V is TRBV4-3 and J is TRBJ1-2, with TRBD1 matching over 8 bases. The CDR3 consists of 17 residues. V trimming: 0 bases; J trimming: 2 bases; junction bases outside the gene matches: 8. Germline CDR1 LGHNA, CDR2 YSLEER. CDR3: CASSQDLTGGTNYGYTF. The CDR3 DNA is TGCGCCAGCAGCCAAGACCTAACAGGGGGGACGAACTATGGCTACACCTTC.

The DNA of the CDR3 is TGTGCCAGCAGTTACTCGACCAGGGGCTATGGCTACACCTTC. Protein product: CASSYSTRGYGYTF. The rearrangement uses TRBV6-5 and TRBJ1-2, with D possibly matching TRBD1 (6 bases). This CDR3 region has 14 residues. V was shortened by 0 bases and J by 4 bases, with 9 bases between the two germline ends. CDR1 and CDR2 from the germline V gene are MNHEY and SVGAGI.

This clone was seen a single time. The genes are TRBV4-1 and TRBJ2-2, with D perhaps TRBD1 (7 bases). Between the trimmed V and J ends, which lost 1 base and 5 bases, there was a span of 17 bases. CDR3 length equals 17 residues. From germline, CDR1 is MGHRA and CDR2 YSYEKL. The CDR3 coding sequence is TGCGCCAGCAGCCAAGCAATGGAGGGGGCGCGGACCGGGGAGCTGTTTTTT. Its translation: CASSQAMEGARTGELFF.

This chain joins TRBV10-3 and TRBJ2-3, with 10 bases aligning to TRBD2. This CDR3 has 13 amino acids. Trimming at V came to 10 bases and at J to 3 bases, leaving 4 bases not matched to a gene. Per the germline V gene, CDR1 is ENHRY and CDR2 is SYGVKD. CDR3 protein: CASTSGKTDTQYF. In DNA, the CDR3 is TGTGCCAGCACTAGCGGGAAAACAGATACGCAGTATTTT.

V gene TRBV4-2 combines with J gene TRBJ1-2; no clear D. Per the germline V gene, CDR1 is LGHNA and CDR2 is YNFKEQ. Trimming removed 2 bases at V and 0 bases at J, with 4 bases between. This CDR3 has 13 amino acids. The CDR3 nucleotides read TGTGCCAGCAGCCAACAGCCTAACTATGGCTACACCTTC. Its translation is CASSQQPNYGYTF.

This clone appeared a single time. This chain connects TRBV11-2 to TRBJ2-3; 11 nucleotides match TRBD2. Trimming cost V 1 base and J 0 bases; bases outside gene matches: 6. CDR3 length equals 18 residues. The germline gives CDR1 SGHAT, CDR2 FQNNGV. The CDR3 coding sequence is TGTGCCAGCAGCTTAGCGATTAGCGGGGGGGCTAGCACAGATACGCAGTATTTT. Protein: CASSLAISGGASTDTQYF.

V is TRBV9 and J is TRBJ1-5; 8 positions agree with TRBD1. Germline V gene lookup returns CDR1 SGDLS and CDR2 YYNGEE. V lost 0 bases to trimming and J lost 6 bases; unmatched junction nucleotides: 5. The CDR3 has 15 amino acids. The CDR3 coding sequence is TGTGCCAGCAGCGTAGGCCCAGGGGGCCCTCAGCCCCAGCATTTT. It specifies CASSVGPGGPQPQHF.

This rearrangement joins TRBV9 to TRBJ2-2; 7 bases fit TRBD2. The CDR3 extends over 15 amino acids. V was clipped by 4 bases and J by 3 bases; unmatched bases: 6. Per the germline V gene, CDR1 is SGDLS and CDR2 is YYNGEE. The CDR3 sequence: CASSPTSVDTGELFF. CDR3 bases: TGTGCCAGCAGCCCAACTAGCGTCGACACCGGGGAGCTGTTTTTT. Using reference TRBV9 and TRBJ2-2 for the parts outside the CDR3, the full variable domain is DSGVTQTPKHLITATGQRVTLRCSPRSGDLSVYWYQQSLDQGLQFLIQYYNGEERAKGNILERFSAQQFPDLHSELNLSSLELGDSALYFCASSPTSVDTGELFFGEGSRLTVL.

CDR3: CASSFSSGGINNEQFF. DNA of the CDR3: TGTGCCAGCAGCTTCTCTAGCGGGGGTATAAACAATGAGCAGTTCTTC. V is TRBV11-2 and J is TRBJ2-1; 10 bases align to TRBD2. The CDR3 has 16 amino acids. The trim removed 3 bases at V and 5 bases at J, leaving 7 bases unmatched. The germline gives CDR1 SGHAT, CDR2 FQNNGV.

Only a few counts were recorded for this clone. The gene calls are TRBV6-1 and TRBJ1-6; 9 bases line up with TRBD1. CDR3 length: 14 amino acids. V was pared by 6 bases and J by 11 bases, with 8 bases of the junction left unmatched. In germline, CDR1 is MNHNS, CDR2 SASEGT. The CDR3 DNA is TGTGCCAGCAGACCCGGGACAGGGTTGCCACCCCTCCACTTT. This encodes CASRPGTGLPPLHF.

The CDR3 spells CASWTRGRGDTQYF. Written as DNA, the CDR3 is TGTGCCAGCTGGACTAGGGGCCGCGGAGATACGCAGTATTTT. The chain has TRBV6-1 and TRBJ2-3; 7 positions match TRBD2. CDR3 size: 14 residues. The V and J ends lost 8 bases and 5 bases, in that order; junction bases with no gene match: 10. CDR1 is MNHNS and CDR2 is SASEGT in the germline V gene.

This rearrangement joins TRBV9 to TRBJ2-7, with D possibly being TRBD2 (5 bases). From germline, CDR1 is SGDLS and CDR2 YYNGEE. The length of the CDR3 is 13 residues. V dropped 4 bases and J dropped 4 bases, with 12 bases sitting between them. Written as DNA, the CDR3 is TGTGCCAGCAGCTTTAGGAGGTTTTACGAGCAGTACTTC. It specifies CASSFRRFYEQYF. The full variable domain, completed using reference TRBV9 and TRBJ2-7, is DSGVTQTPKHLITATGQRVTLRCSPRSGDLSVYWYQQSLDQGLQFLIQYYNGEERAKGNILERFSAQQFPDLHSELNLSSLELGDSALYFCASSFRRFYEQYFGPGTRLTVT.

This chain uses TRBV11-3 with TRBJ2-3, with TRBD2 matching over 7 bases. CDR1 is SGHNT, CDR2 YENEEA, per germline. V shed 7 bases, J shed 4 bases, and the junction held 8 bases outside the gene matches. This CDR3 is built from 14 residues. The CDR3 loop reads CASTPGTTPDTQYF. The CDR3 bases are TGTGCCAGCACCCCCGGGACTACGCCAGATACGCAGTATTTT.